This TCR beta chain was retrieved from a study of T-cell reconstitution after alpha-beta-depleted transplantation in children. Researchers prepared the TCRbeta library using unique molecular identifiers, the study reports. TCRdb re-called the PCR reads through MiXCR, storing one row per CDR3 protein. The sample contains about 500,000 distinct CDR3 sequences, 32% of which appear only once. Trimming took 6 bases from V and 3 from J; bases not matched to a gene: 11. CDR3 size: 16 residues. CDR1 is DFQATT and CDR2 is SNEGSKA in the germline V gene (reference sequence). This clonotype was counted a few times.

This sample comprised PBMCs from the stem cell graft donor, obtained from the stem cell graft. The rearrangement links TRBV20-1 to TRBJ1-5; TRBD1 agrees at 10 bases. This sequence originates from a human donor who donated a stem cell graft to a child with aplastic anemia. CDR3 nucleotide sequence: TGCAGTGCAACCCGGCCCGGGACAGGGGTCAATCAGCCCCAGCATTTT. It specifies CSATRPGTGVNQPQHF.